This T cell receptor beta chain was sequenced for a study of cytomegalovirus exposure and HLA in healthy donors. Study results and caveats: In a later analysis, most CMV-associated TCR beta chains appeared HLA-restricted. It was 160 or so TCR beta chains that were listed as cytomegalovirus-associated.

The CDR3 has 13 residues. CDR1 is MNHEY, CDR2 SVGAGI, per germline. The germline V and J ends were trimmed by 5 bases and 10 bases, with 15 bases remaining between them. CMV serostatus was not recorded for this donor. A note on this clone: Its antigen is not known.

Primers for the PCR totalled 60 Vbeta and 13 Jbeta. Authors' analysis steps: A later analysis counted tens of millions of unique TCR beta chains, around 10 million shared. The table came from immunoSEQ multiplex PCR; TCRdb's copy has only in-frame clones and leaves some out. For V, J and clone size, that table is used; D and trimming come from the DNA. The sample consists of 250,000 or so clones, about 84% of them appearing once. The V call is TRBV6-5, the J call TRBJ1-5, with D possibly TRBD1 on 5 matching bases. The clonotype comes from a human donor in good health. Specimen: PBMCs. CDR3 nucleotides: TGTGCCAGCAGTGAAGGGGTTCAGGTCCCCCAGCATTTT. Encoded protein: CASSEGVQVPQHF.